The rows below give T cell receptor beta chains drawn from one sample of a study of cytomegalovirus exposure and HLA in healthy donors. The data were produced by immunoSEQ multiplex PCR, yet TCRdb's version contains in-frame clones alone and is incomplete. This repertoire shows some 220,000 clones, around nine tenths found once; its top ten account for over 0.95%. Sequenced: PBMCs. Receptor source: a woman aged 18-35 years in good health and CMV-seronegative. CDR3s include the opening cysteine and the closing phenylalanine or tryptophan. D genes are given only for firm matches. Size is omitted from some rows. Given values are once, few, many or a class for expanded clones.

clone size	D gene	V gene	J gene	CDR3 protein	CDR3 DNA
few	TRBD1	TRBV7-2	TRBJ1-5	CASSLDRGRNQPQHF	TGTGCCAGCAGCTTAGACAGGGGGCGCAATCAGCCCCAGCATTTT
.	TRBD1	TRBV7-9	TRBJ2-5	CASSIRQGRETQYF	TGTGCCAGCAGCATCCGACAGGGGCGAGAGACCCAGTACTTC
.	TRBD2	TRBV6-1	TRBJ2-1	CASSVSRTSSYNEQFF	TGTGCCAGCAGTGTCTCCAGGACTAGCTCCTACAATGAGCAGTTCTTC
.	.	TRBV5-1	TRBJ2-7	CASSLEEISYEQYF	TGCGCCAGCAGCTTGGAAGAGATCTCCTACGAGCAGTACTTC
.	TRBD2	TRBV6-5	TRBJ2-3	CASSYYGRASTDTQYF	TGTGCCAGCAGTTACTACGGGAGGGCGAGCACAGATACGCAGTATTTT
.	TRBD1	TRBV18	TRBJ2-1	CASSPGQGSLDEQFF	TGTGCCAGCTCACCGGGACAGGGGTCCCTCGATGAGCAGTTCTTC
few	.	TRBV7-8	TRBJ1-5	CASSLGLAQGTTHGNQPQHF	TGTGCCAGCAGCTTAGGTCTGGCTCAGGGTACTACTCATGGCAATCAGCCCCAGCATTTT
.	TRBD2	TRBV7-8	TRBJ2-7	CASSLASSGRSEQYF	TGTGCCAGCAGCTTAGCGTCTAGCGGGAGGAGCGAGCAGTACTTC
.	.	TRBV9	TRBJ2-4	CASSVDGGKQNIQYF	TGTGCCAGCAGCGTAGATGGGGGCAAGCAAAACATTCAGTACTTC
.	TRBD2	TRBV6-1	TRBJ2-3	CASSEGSGAHTDTQYF	TGTGCCAGCAGTGAAGGGAGCGGGGCACACACAGATACGCAGTATTTT
.	.	TRBV4-3	TRBJ2-3	CASSQDFRGSDTQYF	TGCGCCAGCAGCCAAGATTTTAGGGGGTCAGATACGCAGTATTTT
.	.	TRBV5-4	TRBJ2-5	CASRKREETQYF	TGTGCCAGCAGGAAAAGAGAGGAGACCCAGTACTTC
.	.	TRBV11-2	TRBJ1-3	CASSSHGQFSGNTIYF	TGTGCCAGCAGCTCCCATGGGCAGTTCTCTGGAAACACCATATATTTT
.	TRBD1	TRBV11-2	TRBJ2-7	CASSLSGGQGPYEQYF	TGTGCCAGCAGCCTCTCCGGAGGACAGGGACCCTACGAGCAGTACTTC
.	TRBD1	TRBV4-1	TRBJ2-1	CASSQPRQGLKQFF	TGCGCCAGCAGCCAGCCACGACAGGGGTTAAAGCAGTTCTTC
.	.	TRBV6-5	TRBJ2-4	CASSYYESKNIQYF	TGTGCCAGCAGTTACTACGAGTCCAAAAACATTCAGTACTTC
.	.	TRBV19	TRBJ1-1	CASSPDTWTALERNTEAFF	TGTGCCAGTAGTCCGGATACTTGGACAGCACTAGAACGAAACACTGAAGCTTTCTTT
once	.	TRBV7-9	TRBJ2-1	CASSVTVNEQFF	TGTGCCAGCAGCGTGACAGTCAATGAGCAGTTCTTC
.	TRBD1	TRBV4-1	TRBJ1-3	CASSQQGAVGNTIYF	TGCGCCAGCAGCCAGCAGGGGGCAGTAGGAAACACCATATATTTT
.	.	TRBV6-6	TRBJ2-2	CASSYSSNTGELFF	TGTGCCAGCAGTTACTCCTCTAACACCGGGGAGCTGTTTTTT
.	TRBD2	TRBV4-2	TRBJ2-3	CASSQDVGGGTDTQYF	TGTGCCAGCAGCCAAGATGTCGGGGGGGGCACAGATACGCAGTATTTT
.	TRBD1	TRBV4-3	TRBJ2-4	CASSQESGGIKNIQYF	TGCGCCAGCAGCCAAGAGTCAGGGGGCATCAAAAACATTCAGTACTTC
.	TRBD2	TRBV7-9	TRBJ2-3	CASSLGLAGSDTQYF	TGTGCCAGCAGCTTGGGACTAGCGGGGTCGGATACGCAGTATTTT
.	TRBD1	TRBV2	TRBJ2-7	CASSEAGQYYEQYF	TGTGCCAGCAGTGAAGCGGGACAGTACTACGAGCAGTACTTC